Presented here are 29 T cell receptor beta chains from one specimen sequenced in a study of blood T cell repertoires in COVID-19. The data were produced by immunoSEQ multiplex PCR, yet TCRdb's version contains in-frame clones alone and is incomplete. The sample shows 80,000 to 95,000 clones, approximately 90% of them seen only once. Sequenced material: peripheral blood. The receptors here all came from a woman aged 50 to 60 with active or convalescent COVID-19.

V gene TRBV19 combines with J gene TRBJ1-2; a weak D match, TRBD1 (5 bases). The V end was cut by 5 bases, the J end by 4 bases, with 11 bases between. Germline CDR1 LNHDA, CDR2 SQIVND (reference sequence). This CDR3 is 13 amino acids long. The chain's CDR3 is CASSQGDAYGYTF. The CDR3 coding sequence is TGTGCCAGTAGTCAAGGGGATGCCTATGGCTACACCTTC.

This clone was observed once. The genes are TRBV9 and TRBJ2-3; 10 nucleotides line up with TRBD2. Germline V CDR1 and CDR2: SGDLS, YYNGEE. The CDR3 extends over 17 amino acids. V was clipped by 0 bases and J by 7 bases; unmatched bases: 11. The CDR3 region is CASSVEKGAGGRNTQYF. As DNA, the CDR3 is TGTGCCAGCAGCGTAGAAAAAGGAGCGGGGGGGAGGAATACGCAGTATTTT. Supplemented by reference TRBV9 and TRBJ2-3, the full variable domain reads DSGVTQTPKHLITATGQRVTLRCSPRSGDLSVYWYQQSLDQGLQFLIQYYNGEERAKGNILERFSAQQFPDLHSELNLSSLELGDSALYFCASSVEKGAGGRNTQYFGPGTRLTVL.

This clone is judged medium-sized. The J gene is TRBJ1-5, the V gene TRBV2, with D maybe TRBD1 (5 bases). The CDR3 is 13 amino acids. The V end was cut by 7 bases, the J end by 7 bases, with 14 bases between. Looked up from germline, CDR1 is SNHLY and CDR2 is FYNNEI. CDR3 sequence reads: CASKVRESQPQHF. The CDR3 nucleotides read TGTGCCAGCAAGGTCAGGGAATCCCAGCCCCAGCATTTT.

The chain employs TRBV6-5 and TRBJ1-1; possibly TRBD1 for D (6 bases). There are 16 residues in the CDR3. Between the trimmed V and J ends, which lost 2 bases and 0 bases, there was a span of 13 bases. Germline lookup yields CDR1 MNHEY and CDR2 SVGAGI. CDR3 nucleotides: TGTGCCAGCAGTTACCGAGGACAGAGCATGAACACTGAAGCTTTCTTT. Translating gives CASSYRGQSMNTEAFF.

V gene TRBV6-6 combines with J gene TRBJ1-1; 7 nucleotides agree with TRBD1. The V gene end was trimmed by 4 bases and the J gene end by 1 base; junction bases not matched to a gene: 3. CDR1 is MNHNY, CDR2 SVGAGI, per germline (reference sequence). CDR3 length: 14 residues. CDR3 residues: CASSSTGQNTEAFF. The CDR3 DNA reads as TGTGCCAGCAGTTCGACAGGGCAGAACACTGAAGCTTTCTTT.

The chain links TRBV6-2 or TRBV6-3 to TRBJ2-7, with TRBD1 as a possible D gene (5 bases). The V end was cut by 2 bases, the J end by 5 bases, with 16 bases between. The CDR3 loop spans 15 amino acids. The germline gives CDR1 MNHEY, CDR2 SVGEGT. DNA of the CDR3: TGTGCCAGCAGTTACAGCCAGGGTCTGTCCCACGAGCAGTACTTC. It encodes CASSYSQGLSHEQYF.

This clone was found once. The genes are TRBV30 and TRBJ2-7; D perhaps matches TRBD2 (6 bases). V lost 3 bases to trimming and J lost 0 bases, with 12 bases between them. The CDR3 totals 14 residues. The germline CDR1 and CDR2 sequences are GTSNPN and SVGIG (reference sequence). The DNA of the CDR3 is TGTGCCTGGAGGCAAGACGGGAGCTCCTACGAGCAGTACTTC. This translates into CAWRQDGSSYEQYF.

This rearrangement joins TRBV9 to TRBJ2-3; TRBD2 aligns across 8 bases. The CDR3 sequence is 16 residues long. The V gene's germline CDR1 is SGDLS and CDR2 YYNGEE. V was clipped by 6 bases and J by 7 bases; unmatched bases: 16. The CDR3 sequence is CASTPLAGRIGHTQYF. DNA for the CDR3: TGTGCCAGCACCCCTTTAGCGGGGAGGATCGGTCATACGCAGTATTTT.

The rearrangement joins TRBV4-3 to TRBJ2-2; D ambiguous. The CDR3 has 14 amino acids. Germline values: CDR1 LGHNA, CDR2 YSLEER. V was pared by 0 bases and J by 5 bases, with 7 bases between. This CDR3 is CASSQDWRTGELFF. The CDR3 coding sequence is TGCGCCAGCAGCCAAGATTGGAGAACCGGGGAGCTGTTTTTT.

As concerns this clone: The sample has other DNA sequences that encode this CDR3 too. The rearrangement uses TRBV7-2 and TRBJ1-2; D not resolved. CDR1 is SGHTA, CDR2 FQGNSA, per germline. The CDR3 is 11 amino acids. The V gene lost 6 bases and the J gene lost 2 bases, with 4 bases spanning the gap. The CDR3 region has the DNA TGTGCCAGCAGTTCGAACTATGGCTACACCTTC. Encoded protein: CASSSNYGYTF.

The rearrangement joins TRBV3-1 (or the pseudogene TRBV3-2) to TRBJ1-6; tentatively, D is TRBD1 (5 bases). Germline lookup yields CDR1 LGHDT and CDR2 YNNKEL (reference sequence). V was cut by 1 base and J by 14 bases, with 18 bases left in between. This CDR3 region has 15 residues. The CDR3 nucleotides read TGTGCCAGCAGCCAAGGGTCCGGGGGGACTTTGTCCCTCCACTTT. Amino acid sequence: CASSQGSGGTLSLHF.

The CDR3 here is CASSYRRGADNSPLHF. The DNA for the CDR3 is TGTGCCAGCAGTTATCGGAGGGGCGCCGATAATTCACCCCTCCACTTT. The rearrangement uses TRBV6-6 and TRBJ1-6; TRBD1 might be the D (5 bases). The CDR3 length is 16 residues. V shed 3 bases and J shed 5 bases, with 14 bases lying between them. Germline lookup yields CDR1 MNHNY and CDR2 SVGAGI (reference sequence).

V gene TRBV28 combines with J gene TRBJ1-2; D is ambiguous. The V gene lost 7 bases and the J gene lost 6 bases, with 15 bases spanning the gap. The V gene's germline CDR1 is MDHEN and CDR2 SYDVKM. CDR3 length equals 13 residues. CDR3 sequence: CASTIHVRDGYTF. CDR3 sequence (DNA): TGTGCCAGCACCATTCATGTTCGAGATGGCTACACCTTC.

This clone has just a few counts. This chain uses TRBV9 with TRBJ2-1, with 8 bases fitting TRBD2. This CDR3 is built from 15 residues. Per germline, CDR1 SGDLS and CDR2 YYNGEE. V lost 3 bases to trimming and J lost 6 bases; unmatched junction nucleotides: 8. CDR3 amino acids: CASSAGTSFSNEQFF. DNA of the CDR3: TGTGCCAGCAGCGCCGGGACTAGTTTTTCCAATGAGCAGTTCTTC. The full variable domain, with the rest looked up from reference TRBV9 and TRBJ2-1, is DSGVTQTPKHLITATGQRVTLRCSPRSGDLSVYWYQQSLDQGLQFLIQYYNGEERAKGNILERFSAQQFPDLHSELNLSSLELGDSALYFCASSAGTSFSNEQFFGPGTRLTVL.

The chain joins TRBV4-3 to TRBJ2-3, with D tentatively TRBD2 (6 bases). The CDR3 sequence is 14 residues long. V was trimmed by 1 base and J by 8 bases, leaving 13 bases between them. CDR1 and CDR2 from the germline V gene are LGHNA and YSLEER. The CDR3 nucleotides are TGCGCCAGCAGCCAAGGCGCCCTGGGGGGTACGCAGTATTTT. This gives the protein CASSQGALGGTQYF.

The V gene is TRBV5-1, the J gene TRBJ2-7; D possibly corresponds to TRBD2 (5 bases). The CDR3 spans 15 residues. Germline CDR1 reads SGHRS; CDR2 reads YFSETQ. V lost 4 bases and J lost 2, with 16 bases in between. The CDR3 nucleotides read TGCGCCAGCAGCGAGAGGGTGGGATCCACCTACGAGCAGTACTTC. It encodes CASSERVGSTYEQYF.

This clone was seen only a few times. The chain uses TRBV7-9 and TRBJ1-1; no reliable D call. Trimming removed 11 bases at V and 4 bases at J, with 14 bases between. The CDR3 has 12 amino acids. The germline V gene encodes CDR1 SEHNR and CDR2 FQNEAQ (reference sequence). CDR3 DNA: TGTGCCGAACATCCCGGCGGCACTGAAGCTTTCTTT. This encodes CAEHPGGTEAFF.

About this clone itself: Other nucleotide sequences from this sample produce the same CDR3. The V gene is TRBV13, the J gene TRBJ2-3; perhaps TRBD2 as D (7 bases). The germline CDR1 and CDR2 sequences are PRHDT and FYEKMQ (reference sequence). This CDR3 comprises 15 residues. V gave up 5 bases and J gave up 0 bases, with 12 bases separating them. The CDR3 DNA reads as TGTGCCAGCAGCCCCGGGGGGCCCAGCACAGATACGCAGTATTTT. This encodes CASSPGGPSTDTQYF.

V gene TRBV9 combines with J gene TRBJ2-1; the D gene is possibly TRBD1 (6 bases). CDR3 length equals 13 residues. V lost 3 bases to trimming and J lost 7 bases, with 11 bases between them. Germline assignment: CDR1 SGDLS and CDR2 YYNGEE. The CDR3 loop is CASSADSLNEQFF. Here the CDR3 DNA reads TGTGCCAGCAGCGCGGACAGTCTGAATGAGCAGTTCTTC.

The rearrangement uses TRBV7-2 and TRBJ2-1, with a tentative D call TRBD2 (5 bases). V was cut by 3 bases and J by 0 bases, with 12 bases left in between. In germline, CDR1 is SGHTA, CDR2 FQGNSA. The CDR3 covers 16 residues. The CDR3 reads CASSFRSGSSYNEQFF. Written as DNA, the CDR3 is TGTGCCAGCAGCTTCCGTTCGGGGAGCTCCTACAATGAGCAGTTCTTC.

The chain links TRBV7-9 to TRBJ1-1; the match to TRBD1 covers 8 bases. J lost 7 bases, V lost 6 bases, and 16 bases had no gene match. The CDR3 loop spans 16 amino acids. CDR1 SEHNR and CDR2 FQNEAQ come from the germline V gene (reference sequence). CDR3 DNA: TGTGCCAGCAGTGGACAGGGAGAAGGATCCAAGTATGAAGCTTTCTTT. Encoded protein: CASSGQGEGSKYEAFF.

This chain links TRBV5-4 with TRBJ2-1, with D maybe TRBD1 (5 bases). Trimming removed 0 bases from V and 8 bases from J, with 9 bases in between. The CDR3 loop spans 13 amino acids. Germline lookup yields CDR1 SGHNT and CDR2 YYREEE (reference sequence). As DNA, the CDR3 is TGTGCCAGCAGCTTGGGGGGCTCGGATGAGCAGTTCTTC. This codes for CASSLGGSDEQFF.

The chain recombines TRBV5-6 with TRBJ2-1, with TRBD1 matching over 10 bases. The junction had 6 bases not matched to a gene; V was cut back by 4 bases and J by 8 bases. This CDR3 is 14 amino acids long. Per germline, CDR1 SGHDT and CDR2 YYEEEE. The CDR3: CASSPGQGIDEQFF. DNA of the CDR3: TGTGCCAGCAGCCCGGGACAGGGGATCGATGAGCAGTTCTTC.

V gene TRBV7-9 combines with J gene TRBJ1-1; D possibly corresponds to TRBD1 (5 bases). V was trimmed by 4 bases and J by 0 bases, leaving 9 bases between them. The CDR3 length is 14 residues. Germline loops: CDR1 SEHNR, CDR2 FQNEAQ (reference sequence). CDR3 DNA: TGTGCCAGCAGCTCCTCGGGGGTGAACACTGAAGCTTTCTTT. Translation gives CASSSSGVNTEAFF.

This clone has a single count. This chain joins TRBV5-1 and TRBJ2-7, with TRBD2 as a possible D gene (6 bases). Germline V lookup: CDR1 SGHRS, CDR2 YFSETQ. This CDR3 has 16 residues. V lost 0 bases and J lost 0, with 13 bases in between. CDR3 bases: TGCGCCAGCAGCTTGGGGGGGACTGGAAGCTCCTACGAGCAGTACTTC. Translated, it gives CASSLGGTGSSYEQYF.

The gene calls are TRBV30 and TRBJ2-7; a possible D gene is TRBD1 (6 bases). V lost 5 bases to trimming and J lost 3 bases, with 14 bases between them. Germline V lookup: CDR1 GTSNPN, CDR2 SVGIG (reference sequence). There are 13 residues in the CDR3. The CDR3 region is CAWYNQGGYEQYF. The CDR3 region has the DNA TGTGCCTGGTACAATCAAGGGGGCTACGAGCAGTACTTC.

In DNA form, the CDR3 reads TGTGCCAGCAGTGTAGGAGGCAGCCGACCCTACGAGCAGTACTTC. Translation gives CASSVGGSRPYEQYF. The chain has TRBV2 and TRBJ2-7; D perhaps matches TRBD2 (5 bases). The CDR3 runs 15 residues. Trimming stripped 4 bases from V and 2 bases from J, with 15 bases between. Per germline, CDR1 SNHLY and CDR2 FYNNEI.

This chain uses TRBV19 with TRBJ1-1, with D unresolved. The CDR3 extends over 17 amino acids. Germline V gives CDR1 LNHDA, CDR2 SQIVND (reference sequence). V gave up 7 bases and J gave up 4 bases, with 25 bases separating them. CDR3 region: CASIPEVRFLASTEAFF. The CDR3 DNA is TGTGCCAGTATTCCTGAGGTCCGGTTTCTGGCCAGCACTGAAGCTTTCTTT.

The chain recombines TRBV11-3 with TRBJ2-3, with no clear D. This CDR3 contains 19 residues. The germline V and J ends were trimmed by 0 bases and 0 bases, with 19 bases remaining between them. The germline V gene has CDR1 SGHNT and CDR2 YENEEA. The CDR3 protein is CASSLDPFGRLNSTDTQYF. DNA for the CDR3: TGTGCCAGCAGCTTAGATCCTTTCGGCAGGCTAAATAGCACAGATACGCAGTATTTT.